Following are 20 T cell receptor beta chains from one sample sequenced in a study of cytomegalovirus exposure and HLA in healthy donors. Primers for the PCR totalled 60 Vbeta and 13 Jbeta. The data were produced by immunoSEQ multiplex PCR, yet TCRdb's version contains in-frame clones alone and is incomplete. The sample has roughly 120,000 clones; roughly 82% are singletons. Sequencing used PBMCs. Receptor source: a human donor in good health.

The gene calls are TRBV5-4 and TRBJ2-5; TRBD2 aligns across 7 bases. The DNA end favors TRBJ2-7, so the J call may be wrong. Looked up from germline, CDR1 is SGHNT and CDR2 is YYREEE (reference sequence). The CDR3 is made up of 16 amino acids. The CDR3 DNA follows: TGTGCCAGCAGCCCGGGGGAGGGGCGGAGCTCCTACGAGCAGTACTTC. It translates to CASSPGEGRSSYEQYF.

The chain recombines TRBV6-5 with TRBJ2-5; 7 bases agree with TRBD2. Germline V CDR1 and CDR2: MNHEY, SVGAGI. The J segment lost 9 bases and the V segment lost 5 bases, leaving 12 bases of the junction unmatched. CDR3 size: 14 residues. The CDR3 is CASSRGRRQEAQYF. The CDR3, as DNA: TGTGCCAGCAGTCGCGGGAGACGGCAGGAGGCCCAGTACTTC.

The V gene is TRBV10-3, the J gene TRBJ2-1, with a weak D call TRBD2 (6 bases). V lost 10 bases, J lost 3 bases, and 16 bases lay in between. Looked up from germline, CDR1 is ENHRY and CDR2 is SYGVKD. The CDR3 is made up of 14 amino acids. The CDR3 region is CATGLGGSYNEQFF. The DNA of the CDR3 is TGTGCCACAGGCTTGGGGGGAAGCTACAATGAGCAGTTCTTC.

Only a few counts were recorded for this clone. V is TRBV5-1 and J is TRBJ2-3; 10 positions match TRBD2. Per the germline V gene, CDR1 is SGHRS and CDR2 is YFSETQ. The CDR3 has 14 amino acids. V was clipped by 5 bases and J by 4 bases; unmatched bases: 4. CDR3 nucleotide sequence: TGCGCCAGCAGTTCCGGGACTAGCGCAGATACGCAGTATTTT. Translation: CASSSGTSADTQYF. Looking up the rest from reference TRBV5-1 and TRBJ2-3 gives the full variable domain: KAGVTQTPRYLIKTRGQQVTLSCSPISGHRSVSWYQQTPGQGLQFLFEYFSETQRNKGNFPGRFSGRQFSNSRSEMNVSTLELGDSALYLCASSSGTSADTQYFGPGTRLTVL.

The chain links TRBV7-9 to TRBJ2-7, with 7 bases fitting TRBD1. Germline CDR1 is SEHNR and CDR2 is FQNEAQ (reference sequence). CDR3 size: 13 residues. The V and J ends lost 5 bases and 5 bases, in that order; junction bases with no gene match: 6. The CDR3 protein is CASSLETGNEQYF. The CDR3 nucleotides read TGTGCCAGCAGCCTAGAGACAGGGAACGAGCAGTACTTC.

The table lists this clone with a few counts. The CDR3 loop is CASRAGAYNEQFF. The CDR3 nucleotides read TGTGCCAGCCGAGCAGGGGCCTACAATGAGCAGTTCTTC. The chain is built from TRBV2 and TRBJ2-1; possibly TRBD1 for D (6 bases). The CDR3 contains 13 residues. Trimming shortened V by 8 bases and J by 2 bases, and 10 bases separated the two germline ends. Germline CDR1 SNHLY, CDR2 FYNNEI. Filled out from reference TRBV2 and TRBJ2-1, the complete variable domain reads EPEVTQTPSHQVTQMGQEVILRCVPISNHLYFYWYRQILGQKVEFLVSFYNNEISEKSEIFDDQFSVERPDGSNFTLKIRSTKLEDSAMYFCASRAGAYNEQFFGPGTRLTVL.

The chain combines TRBV6-1 with TRBJ2-1; D remains ambiguous. V lost 4 bases, J lost 4 bases, and 2 bases lay in between. This CDR3 region has 11 residues. Germline CDR1 MNHNS, CDR2 SASEGT. This chain's CDR3 is CASSAYNEQFF. The CDR3 coding sequence is TGTGCCAGCAGTGCTTACAATGAGCAGTTCTTC.

The chain joins TRBV28 to TRBJ1-4, with D possibly matching TRBD1 (5 bases). The CDR3 extends over 14 amino acids. V was clipped by 6 bases and J by 8 bases, with 16 bases between them. Germline V lookup: CDR1 MDHEN, CDR2 SYDVKM. As DNA, the CDR3 is TGTGCCAGCAGCCCTGCGGGGGATAGGGAAAAACTGTTTTTT. It codes for CASSPAGDREKLFF.

The chain uses TRBV5-1 and TRBJ1-1; possibly TRBD1 for D (5 bases). Germline-derived CDR1 and CDR2 are SGHRS and YFSETQ. Trimming shortened V by 5 bases and J by 5 bases, and 10 bases separated the two germline ends. This CDR3 spans 12 amino acids. CDR3 nucleotide sequence: TGCGCCAGCAGTCAGGGAGGTACTGAAGCTTTCTTT. It yields the protein CASSQGGTEAFF.

Here the CDR3 reads CASSASLAGGVDEQFF. The CDR3 nucleotides read TGTGCCAGCAGCGCCTCACTAGCGGGAGGGGTCGATGAGCAGTTCTTC. V gene TRBV9 combines with J gene TRBJ2-1; 13 bases align to TRBD2. CDR1 and CDR2 from the germline V gene are SGDLS and YYNGEE. CDR3 length equals 16 residues. Trimming removed 3 bases from V and 8 bases from J; junction bases left unmatched: 8.

This chain links TRBV21-1 with TRBJ2-5; the DNA was not used to check the table's D call, TRBD2. TRBV21-1 is annotated as a pseudogene. The CDR3 totals 15 residues. The CDR3 loop is CASSPGLAGQETQYF. CDR3 sequence (DNA): TGTGCCAGCAGCCCGGGACTAGCGGGACAAGAGACCCAGTACTTC.

The V call is TRBV25-1, the J call TRBJ2-3; 7 nucleotides match TRBD1. CDR3 length equals 15 residues. The J segment lost 4 bases and the V segment lost 8 bases, leaving 12 bases of the junction unmatched. Germline V CDR1 and CDR2: MGHDK, SYGVNS. The CDR3, as DNA: TGTGCCAGCCATCCGACAGGGCTGGGGGCAGATACGCAGTATTTT. It yields the protein CASHPTGLGADTQYF.

The V call is TRBV29-1, the J call TRBJ2-7; 10 positions agree with TRBD1. Unmatched junction bases numbered 5, after V lost 4 bases and J lost 2 bases. CDR1 is SQVTM, CDR2 ANQGSEA, per germline. The CDR3 runs to 14 residues. Written as DNA, the CDR3 is TGCAGCGTTGGGGGACAGGGGTTGACCTACGAGCAGTACTTC. Its protein is CSVGGQGLTYEQYF.

The V gene is TRBV5-4, the J gene TRBJ1-2; the D gene is possibly TRBD1 (5 bases). Per germline, CDR1 SGHNT and CDR2 YYREEE (reference sequence). V was shortened by 2 bases and J by 7 bases, with 15 bases between the two germline ends. The CDR3 is made up of 14 amino acids. CDR3 loop: CASSFGRGGVGYTF. In DNA, the CDR3 is TGTGCCAGCAGCTTTGGCCGCGGGGGAGTTGGCTACACCTTC.

The V gene is TRBV6-5, the J gene TRBJ2-7, with TRBD2 matching over 9 bases. With V trimmed by 6 bases and J by 3 bases, 6 bases remained unmatched. CDR1 is MNHEY and CDR2 is SVGAGI in the germline V gene. The CDR3 totals 14 residues. CDR3 amino acids: CASRRGGAIYEQYF. The CDR3 DNA sequence: TGTGCCAGCAGGCGGGGGGGGGCGATCTACGAGCAGTACTTC.

This clone showed up just once. This rearrangement joins TRBV28 to TRBJ1-4; 10 positions match TRBD1. Per germline, CDR1 MDHEN and CDR2 SYDVKM. V was pared by 5 bases and J by 7 bases, with 7 bases of the junction left unmatched. The CDR3 sequence is 15 residues long. The CDR3 DNA sequence: TGTGCCAGCAGTGTGACAGGGGGCAGGGGTGAAAAACTGTTTTTT. Amino acids: CASSVTGGRGEKLFF.

The rearrangement uses TRBV19 and TRBJ2-7; the match to TRBD1 covers 8 bases. From germline, CDR1 is LNHDA and CDR2 SQIVND (reference sequence). The ends lost 6 bases at V and 3 bases at J; junction bases unmatched: 4. The CDR3 sequence is 13 residues long. This chain's CDR3 is CASSTGGGYEQYF. In DNA, the CDR3 is TGTGCCAGTAGCACAGGGGGAGGCTACGAGCAGTACTTC.

The gene calls are TRBV25-1 and TRBJ1-2; 8 nucleotides line up with TRBD1. This CDR3 has 16 amino acids. The V segment lost 1 base and the J segment 4 bases; nucleotides outside the gene matches: 8. CDR1 and CDR2 from the germline V gene are MGHDK and SYGVNS. The CDR3 loop reads CASSEFQGAKGYGYTF. In nucleotides, the CDR3 is TGTGCCAGCAGTGAATTTCAGGGGGCGAAAGGCTATGGCTACACCTTC.

This clone showed up just a few times. One end of the junction is discordant with germline, which a read error may explain. V usage is TRBV7-7 and J usage is TRBJ2-1; 11 bases align to TRBD2. The germline V gene encodes CDR1 SSHAT and CDR2 FNYEAQ (reference sequence). The CDR3 is made up of 15 amino acids. CDR3 sequence: CASSLAGGTSNEQFF. The CDR3 DNA is TGTGCTAGCAGTTTAGCGGGAGGGACTTCCAATGAGCAGTTCTTC.

This clone has just a few counts. The chain is built from TRBV5-4 and TRBJ1-4, with D tentatively TRBD1 (6 bases). V lost 4 bases and J 7 bases, leaving 17 bases between the germline ends. CDR1 is SGHNT and CDR2 is YYREEE in the germline V gene (reference sequence). This CDR3 contains 15 residues. CDR3 nucleotide sequence: TGTGCCAGCAGCGTCGAGGGGGGGCGTAGTGAAAAACTGTTTTTT. Residues: CASSVEGGRSEKLFF.